This T cell receptor (beta chain) was identified during a study of T-cell memory formation after mild COVID-19. General study findings and limits: Contracting CD4+ clones sat mainly in CM and EM; CD8+ in EMRA.

This clonotype occurred a few times. Its target is unknown. CDR1 and CDR2 (germline): SGHTA, FQGNSA. The V end lost 5 bases, the J end lost 1 base, and 17 bases lay between the germline ends. CDR3 length: 16 residues. TCRdb passed the 5' RACE reads through MiXCR, listing each CDR3 protein once. The data contain roughly 510,000 distinct CDR3 sequences, approximately 15% of them singletons. This receptor was taken from an adult woman who had mild COVID-19 (a few samples of this study predate the infection). Cell type and time point are not known. V and J are TRBV7-2 and TRBJ1-2; D is possibly TRBD1 (6 bases). Sequenced material: PBMCs or a T cell subset sorted from them (not recorded which). The CDR3 bases are TGTGCCAGCAGCCCAAGGACAGTTAACTTTAACTATGGCTACACCTTC. Its translation: CASSPRTVNFNYGYTF.